One and the same sample provided the 7 T cell receptor beta chains below, sequenced in a study of blood T cells in healthy people across ages. Next came a second PCR, run for roughly 6 to 11 cycles, which used a sample-barcoded 5' primer along with a J-beta primer mix. MiXCR, applied by TCRdb to the 5' RACE reads, yields one record per CDR3 protein. Counted here are about 1 million distinct CDR3 sequences, around 45% occurring once; the ten biggest clones make up under 20%. The specimen sequenced was blood. Every receptor here comes from a woman aged 60-75 years in good health.

There are a few counts of this clonotype. Written as DNA, the CDR3 is TGTGCCAGCAGTTTAGGGACAGGGTATGCCTACGAGCAGTACTTC. Protein product: CASSLGTGYAYEQYF. The gene calls are TRBV28 and TRBJ2-7; the match to TRBD1 covers 9 bases. The germline V gene has CDR1 MDHEN and CDR2 SYDVKM. There are 15 residues in the CDR3. Losses at the gene ends were 2 bases for V and 2 bases for J; bases not matched to a gene: 4.

About this clonotype: A read error may explain this, as a much larger clone is one base away. The rearrangement joins TRBV3-1 to TRBJ2-3, with D maybe TRBD2 (6 bases). The CDR3 covers 14 residues. The germline CDR1 and CDR2 sequences are LGHDT and YNNKEL (reference sequence). The CDR3 DNA sequence: TGTGCCAGCAGCCAGCTAGCGTCCACAGATACGCGGTATTTT. As protein: CASSQLASTDTRYF.

This clonotype was found a few times. The chain couples TRBV11-2 to TRBJ2-3; D is possibly TRBD1 or TRBD2 (5 bases each). Trimming removed 0 bases from V and 6 bases from J, with 13 bases in between. CDR1 SGHAT and CDR2 FQNNGV come from the germline V gene. The CDR3 sequence is 15 residues long. CDR3 sequence (DNA): TGTGCCAGCAGCTTAGAAGGAGGCAGGGCGGATACGCAGTATTTT. Translation: CASSLEGGRADTQYF.

The chain carries TRBV12-3 or TRBV12-4 and TRBJ1-5; maybe TRBD1 (6 bases). Between the trimmed V and J ends, which lost 7 bases and 3 bases, there was a span of 16 bases. This CDR3 spans 15 amino acids. CDR3 loop: CASMFKGGVNQPQHF. CDR3 in DNA: TGTGCCAGCATGTTCAAGGGGGGCGTCAATCAGCCCCAGCATTTT.

V gene TRBV3-1 combines with J gene TRBJ2-1, with 8 bases fitting TRBD1. The length of the CDR3 is 14 residues. Trimming took 1 base from V and 10 from J; bases not matched to a gene: 6. Germline assignment: CDR1 LGHDT and CDR2 YNNKEL (reference sequence). In DNA, the CDR3 is TGTGCCAGCAGCCAAGGGACAGGGATAGAGGAGCAGTTCTTC. Encoded protein: CASSQGTGIEEQFF.

This clonotype occurred a few times. V usage is TRBV29-1 and J usage is TRBJ1-3, with unresolved D. V lost 1 base and J 3 bases, leaving 1 base between the germline ends. Per the germline V gene, CDR1 is SQVTM and CDR2 is ANQGSEA. There are 11 residues in the CDR3. CDR3 in DNA: TGCAGCGTTGAAGTTGGAAACACCATATATTTT. Its translation is CSVEVGNTIYF.

This chain connects TRBV6-6 to TRBJ1-2; D is undetermined. There are 13 residues in the CDR3. V lost 0 bases to trimming and J lost 6 bases, with 8 bases between them. CDR1 and CDR2 from the germline V gene are MNHNY and SVGAGI (reference sequence). This CDR3 reads CASSYSESDGYTF. In nucleotides, the CDR3 is TGTGCCAGCAGTTACTCGGAGTCAGATGGCTACACCTTC.